This is a list of T cell receptor beta chains from one sample in a study of T-cell reconstitution after alpha-beta-depleted transplantation in children. TCRdb analysed the PCR reads with MiXCR anew, one entry per CDR3 protein. The data show approximately 630,000 distinct CDR3 sequences, 10% to 15% seen once. The sequencing used PBMCs, collected before TCRalphabeta/CD19-depleted stem cell transplant. These receptors were obtained from a girl aged 2 to 10 with congenital amegakaryocytic thrombocytopenia, due to receive a stem cell transplant. CDR3s include the opening cysteine and the closing phenylalanine or tryptophan. The D gene is left open where the match is weak. Part of the rows lack a size; the others show once, few, many or a class for expanded clones.

abundance: few; v_gene: TRBV28; j_gene: TRBJ1-1; d_gene: TRBD1; CDR3aa: CASSSRRADRALGTEAFF; CDR3nt: TGTGCCAGCAGTTCCCGGCGGGCAGACAGGGCGTTAGGCACTGAAGCTTTCTTT
abundance: many; v_gene: TRBV27; j_gene: TRBJ2-5; d_gene: -; CDR3aa: CASSPVLGGTQYF; CDR3nt: TGTGCCAGCAGTCCGGTACTGGGTGGGACCCAGTACTTC
abundance: many; v_gene: TRBV10-3; j_gene: TRBJ2-7; d_gene: -; CDR3aa: CAISESWETYEQYF; CDR3nt: TGTGCCATCAGTGAGTCCTGGGAGACCTACGAGCAGTACTTC
abundance: many; v_gene: TRBV28; j_gene: TRBJ2-3; d_gene: TRBD1; CDR3aa: CARETGGERNTDTQYF; CDR3nt: TGTGCCAGGGAGACAGGGGGCGAACGAAACACAGATACGCAGTATTTT
abundance: many; v_gene: TRBV12-3/TRBV12-4; j_gene: TRBJ2-1; d_gene: TRBD2; CDR3aa: CASSLGSSGMYNEQFF; CDR3nt: TGTGCCAGCAGTTTAGGGTCTAGCGGAATGTACAATGAGCAGTTCTTC
abundance: few; v_gene: TRBV7-2; j_gene: TRBJ1-2; d_gene: -; CDR3aa: CASSLGGLTGYTF; CDR3nt: TGTGCCAGCAGCTTAGGCGGACTTACCGGCTACACCTTC
abundance: many; v_gene: TRBV5-1; j_gene: TRBJ2-1; d_gene: -; CDR3aa: CASSFQGISGDYNEQFF; CDR3nt: TGCGCCAGCAGCTTCCAAGGGATTAGCGGAGACTACAATGAGCAGTTCTTC
abundance: few; v_gene: TRBV12-3/TRBV12-4; j_gene: TRBJ2-3; d_gene: TRBD1; CDR3aa: CASSSEGQAWDTQYF; CDR3nt: TGTGCCAGCAGTTCCGAGGGACAGGCCTGGGATACGCAGTATTTT
abundance: few; v_gene: TRBV4-1; j_gene: TRBJ2-7; d_gene: -; CDR3aa: CASSRTTFPYEQYF; CDR3nt: TGCGCCAGCAGCCGGACCACCTTTCCATACGAGCAGTACTTC
abundance: many; v_gene: TRBV5-1; j_gene: TRBJ1-6; d_gene: TRBD1; CDR3aa: CASTQGGQGKSPLHF; CDR3nt: TGCGCCAGCACCCAAGGGGGACAGGGGAAATCACCCCTCCACTTT
abundance: few; v_gene: TRBV6-1; j_gene: TRBJ2-7; d_gene: TRBD1; CDR3aa: CASTPRRDRRAYEQYF; CDR3nt: TGTGCCAGCACTCCACGAAGGGACAGGAGAGCCTACGAGCAGTACTTC
abundance: -; v_gene: TRBV20-1; j_gene: TRBJ1-6; d_gene: -; CDR3aa: CSARDSPKGNSPLHF; CDR3nt: TGCAGTGCTAGAGATTCACCCAAGGGGAATTCACCCCTCCACTTT
abundance: -; v_gene: TRBV5-1; j_gene: TRBJ1-1; d_gene: -; CDR3aa: CATDKLDGTEAFF; CDR3nt: TGCGCCACAGACAAGCTCGACGGCACTGAAGCTTTCTTT
abundance: many; v_gene: TRBV3-1; j_gene: TRBJ2-1; d_gene: -; CDR3aa: CASSQGTTLNEQFF; CDR3nt: TGTGCCAGCAGCCAAGGGACGACTCTCAATGAGCAGTTCTTC
abundance: few; v_gene: TRBV11-1; j_gene: TRBJ2-1; d_gene: TRBD2; CDR3aa: CASSQLGLAGLHGYNEQFF; CDR3nt: TGTGCCAGCAGTCAACTCGGACTAGCGGGATTACATGGATACAATGAGCAGTTCTTC
abundance: few; v_gene: TRBV6-5; j_gene: TRBJ2-4; d_gene: -; CDR3aa: CAISWTYF; CDR3nt: TGTGCCATCTCCTGGACGTACTTC
abundance: -; v_gene: TRBV12-3/TRBV12-4; j_gene: TRBJ2-7; d_gene: TRBD1; CDR3aa: CASSSAGTGVEQYF; CDR3nt: TGTGCCAGCAGTTCGGCCGGGACAGGGGTCGAGCAGTACTTC
abundance: many; v_gene: TRBV5-1; j_gene: TRBJ2-3; d_gene: -; CDR3aa: CASSFDLALNTQYF; CDR3nt: TGCGCCAGCAGCTTTGACCTAGCGCTGAATACGCAGTATTTT
abundance: few; v_gene: TRBV24-1; j_gene: TRBJ2-2; d_gene: -; CDR3aa: CATATGTSNTGELFF; CDR3nt: TGTGCCACCGCAACCGGGACTTCCAACACCGGGGAGCTGTTTTTT
abundance: many; v_gene: TRBV12-3/TRBV12-4; j_gene: TRBJ2-7; d_gene: TRBD2; CDR3aa: CASSTRLADSYEQYF; CDR3nt: TGTGCCAGCAGTACACGACTAGCGGACTCCTACGAGCAGTACTTC
abundance: many; v_gene: TRBV20-1; j_gene: TRBJ2-7; d_gene: TRBD2; CDR3aa: CSARALAGAPIEQYF; CDR3nt: TGCAGTGCTAGGGCTCTAGCGGGTGCCCCAATTGAGCAGTACTTC
abundance: many; v_gene: TRBV7-6; j_gene: TRBJ2-3; d_gene: TRBD1; CDR3aa: CASSGQGLDTQYF; CDR3nt: TGTGCCAGCAGCGGACAGGGGTTAGATACGCAGTATTTT
abundance: -; v_gene: TRBV29-1; j_gene: TRBJ1-1; d_gene: -; CDR3aa: CSVEVVGAGTEAFF; CDR3nt: TGCAGCGTTGAAGTCGTGGGGGCAGGCACTGAAGCTTTCTTT
abundance: many; v_gene: TRBV20-1; j_gene: TRBJ2-7; d_gene: -; CDR3aa: CSARSFPSYEQYF; CDR3nt: TGCAGTGCTAGGAGTTTCCCCTCCTACGAGCAGTACTTC
abundance: -; v_gene: TRBV29-1; j_gene: TRBJ2-6; d_gene: -; CDR3aa: CSVENGGQGANVLTF; CDR3nt: TGCAGCGTTGAAAATGGGGGGCAAGGGGCCAACGTCCTGACTTTC
abundance: many; v_gene: TRBV12-3/TRBV12-4; j_gene: TRBJ1-1; d_gene: -; CDR3aa: CASSLHETVAFF; CDR3nt: TGTGCCAGCAGTTTACACGAGACAGTAGCTTTCTTT
abundance: few; v_gene: TRBV20-1; j_gene: TRBJ2-1; d_gene: -; CDR3aa: CRGTKSYNEQFF; CDR3nt: TGCAGGGGGACGAAATCCTACAATGAGCAGTTCTTC
abundance: -; v_gene: TRBV20-1; j_gene: TRBJ2-1; d_gene: TRBD2; CDR3aa: CSPYSGISYNEQFF; CDR3nt: TGCAGTCCCTATAGCGGGATCTCCTACAATGAGCAGTTCTTC
abundance: few; v_gene: TRBV15; j_gene: TRBJ2-7; d_gene: TRBD1; CDR3aa: CATSRQGQGSYEQYF; CDR3nt: TGTGCCACCAGCAGACAGGGACAGGGATCCTACGAGCAGTACTTC
abundance: many; v_gene: TRBV7-3; j_gene: TRBJ2-5; d_gene: -; CDR3aa: CASSLFRGPQETQYF; CDR3nt: TGTGCCAGCAGCTTATTTAGGGGACCTCAAGAGACCCAGTACTTC
abundance: few; v_gene: TRBV20-1; j_gene: TRBJ2-5; d_gene: TRBD1; CDR3aa: CSARDPRPDRVQETQYF; CDR3nt: TGCAGTGCTAGAGACCCTCGACCCGACAGGGTTCAAGAGACCCAGTACTTC
abundance: few; v_gene: TRBV6-5; j_gene: TRBJ1-1; d_gene: -; CDR3aa: CASSYSTGDHTEAFF; CDR3nt: TGTGCCAGCAGTTACTCGACCGGGGACCACACTGAAGCTTTCTTT
abundance: many; v_gene: TRBV5-1; j_gene: TRBJ1-3; d_gene: -; CDR3aa: CASSLIGGGGNTIYF; CDR3nt: TGCGCCAGCAGCTTGATCGGGGGCGGCGGAAACACCATATATTTT